The sequence of this T cell receptor beta chain was determined in a study of OX40 agonist ivuxolimab in advanced cancers. Across the whole study: Aged about 20 to 85 with a mean of 60 years, they were around 83% male. Partial responses were achieved by three patients, of whom one had hepatocellular carcinoma and two had cutaneous melanoma.

Produced via immunoSEQ multiplex PCR; TCRdb's table is partial and in-frame only. This sample has tens of thousands of clones, with 90% found just once. This CDR3 contains 16 residues. Germline loops: CDR1 SGHTS, CDR2 YDEGEE. Between the trimmed V and J ends, which lost 4 bases and 7 bases, there was a span of 21 bases. Prior autoimmune disease or systemic immunosuppression barred patients. Sampled blood was obtained at baseline, cycle 4 day 1, and cycle 7 day 1. The source was CD4+ or CD8+ T cells sorted from blood, collected in a trial of the OX40 agonist ivuxolimab. The rearrangement uses TRBV5-8 and TRBJ2-1; D perhaps matches TRBD1 (6 bases). The receptor comes from an adult with an advanced solid tumor such as melanoma, head and neck, liver or kidney cancer. CDR3 amino acids: CASSARTGILSNEQFF. CDR3 bases: TGTGCCAGCAGCGCGCGAACAGGGATTTTATCGAATGAGCAGTTCTTC.